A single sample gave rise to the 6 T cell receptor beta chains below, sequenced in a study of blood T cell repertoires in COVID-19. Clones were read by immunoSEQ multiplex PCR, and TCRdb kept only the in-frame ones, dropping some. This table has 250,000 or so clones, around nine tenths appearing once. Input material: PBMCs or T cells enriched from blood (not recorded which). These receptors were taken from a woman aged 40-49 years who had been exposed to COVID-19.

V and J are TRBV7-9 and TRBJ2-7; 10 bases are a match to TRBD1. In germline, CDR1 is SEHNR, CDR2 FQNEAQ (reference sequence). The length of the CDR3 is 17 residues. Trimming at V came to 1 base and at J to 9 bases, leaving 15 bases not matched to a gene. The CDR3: CASSLGPGQGSTKGQYF. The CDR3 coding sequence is TGTGCCAGCAGCTTAGGTCCGGGACAGGGGTCTACGAAGGGGCAGTACTTC.

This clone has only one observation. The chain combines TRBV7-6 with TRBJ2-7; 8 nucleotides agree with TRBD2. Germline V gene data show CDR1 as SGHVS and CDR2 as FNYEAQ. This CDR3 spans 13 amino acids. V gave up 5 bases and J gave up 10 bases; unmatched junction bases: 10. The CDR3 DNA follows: TGTGCCAGCAGCGGACCCGGGACTAGGAGTCAGTACTTC. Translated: CASSGPGTRSQYF.

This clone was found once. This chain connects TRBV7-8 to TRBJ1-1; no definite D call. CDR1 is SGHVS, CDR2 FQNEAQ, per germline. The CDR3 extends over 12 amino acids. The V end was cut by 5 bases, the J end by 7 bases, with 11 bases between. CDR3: CASSLNRGEAFF. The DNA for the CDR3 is TGTGCCAGCAGCCTAAACCGGGGTGAAGCTTTCTTT. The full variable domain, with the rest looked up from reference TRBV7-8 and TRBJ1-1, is GAGVSQSPRYKVAKRGQDVALRCDPISGHVSLFWYQQALGQGPEFLTYFQNEAQLDKSGLPSDRFFAERPEGSVSTLKIQRTQQEDSAVYLCASSLNRGEAFFGQGTRLTVV.

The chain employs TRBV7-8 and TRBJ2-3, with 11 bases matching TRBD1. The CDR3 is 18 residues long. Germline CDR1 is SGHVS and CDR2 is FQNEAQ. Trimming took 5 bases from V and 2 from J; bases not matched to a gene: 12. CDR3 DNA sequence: TGTGCCAGCAGCACAGGGACAGGGGGTATGGGATCCACAGATACGCAGTATTTT. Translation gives CASSTGTGGMGSTDTQYF.

The CDR3 nucleotides read TGTGCCAGCAGCTTAGAAGGGGTAGTAGGTGGCTACACCTTC. Amino acids: CASSLEGVVGGYTF. V and J are TRBV7-2 and TRBJ1-2, with D perhaps TRBD1 (5 bases). Germline CDR1 is SGHTA and CDR2 is FQGNSA. Trimming cost V 1 base and J 7 bases, with 13 bases left between them. This CDR3 spans 14 amino acids.

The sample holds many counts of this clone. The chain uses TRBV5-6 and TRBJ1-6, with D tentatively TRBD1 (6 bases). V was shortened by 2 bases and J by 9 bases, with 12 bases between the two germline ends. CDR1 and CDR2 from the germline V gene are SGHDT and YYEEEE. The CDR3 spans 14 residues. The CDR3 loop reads CASSLGRGSSPLHF. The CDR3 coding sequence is TGTGCCAGCAGCTTAGGCAGGGGAAGTTCACCCCTCCACTTT. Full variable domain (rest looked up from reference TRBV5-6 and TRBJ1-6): DAGVTQSPTHLIKTRGQQVTLRCSPKSGHDTVSWYQQALGQGPQFIFQYYEEEERQRGNFPDRFSGHQFPNYSSELNVNALLLGDSALYLCASSLGRGSSPLHFGNGTRLTVT.